The T cell receptor beta chain under discussion was sequenced for a study of response to subunit inactivated influenza vaccine. Study-wide findings and caveats: Authors suggested seasonal influenza vaccinations each recruit few new T cells.

Remarks on this clonotype: What it binds is not known. A much larger clone lies a single base off, so this may be a read error. Since no conserved phenylalanine or tryptophan closes the CDR3, a read error is the likely cause.

Each CDR3 protein is one row after TCRdb ran MiXCR on the RT-PCR reads. The sample consists of around 490,000 distinct CDR3 sequences, 7.6% of them appearing once. The V and J ends lost 6 bases and 2 bases respectively, with 11 bases between them. Germline CDR1 SGHVS, CDR2 FNYEAQ. The length of the CDR3 is 13 residues. The chain employs TRBV7-6 and TRBJ2-7; maybe TRBD1 (5 bases). This clonotype was obtained from a man in his fifties or sixties who received an inactivated influenza vaccine. The sample here was PBMCs from blood, taken around 25 months after vaccination. As DNA, the CDR3 is TGTGCCAGCAGTAGGGGTGGAACCTACGAGCAGTACTCC. Protein: CASSRGGTYEQYS.